A single sample is the source of the 19 T cell receptor beta chains below, sequenced in a study of blood T cell repertoires in COVID-19. Using immunoSEQ multiplex PCR, the repertoire was profiled, and TCRdb retains in-frame clones only, with some absent. The repertoire holds 190,000 or so clones, with around 83% as singletons. Sequencing was carried out using peripheral blood. The source is a woman in her twenties or thirties with active or convalescent COVID-19.

The rearrangement links TRBV11-3 to TRBJ2-7, with 9 bases aligning to TRBD1. CDR3 length: 15 amino acids. CDR1 and CDR2 from the germline V gene are SGHNT and YENEEA. The junction had 6 bases not matched to a gene; V was cut back by 4 bases and J by 2 bases. CDR3 bases: TGTGCCAGCAGCTCCGGGACAGGGATCCCCTACGAGCAGTACTTC. Translated: CASSSGTGIPYEQYF.

This clone was seen a single time. The J gene is TRBJ1-4, the V gene TRBV14; 10 bases align to TRBD1. CDR1 and CDR2 from the germline V gene are SGHDN and FVKESK. With 3 bases clipped from V and 15 bases from J, the junction kept 7 bases outside the gene matches. The CDR3 sequence is 13 residues long. This CDR3 reads CASSQNVGTGVFF. As DNA, the CDR3 is TGTGCCAGCAGCCAGAACGTCGGGACAGGGGTGTTTTTT.

The V and J genes are TRBV3-1 (or the pseudogene TRBV3-2) and TRBJ1-2, with a weak D call TRBD1 (5 bases). V was clipped by 8 bases and J by 8 bases, with 12 bases between them. The V gene's germline CDR1 is LGHDT and CDR2 YNNKEL (reference sequence). This CDR3 is built from 11 residues. The CDR3 here is CASGRGIGYTF. CDR3 DNA: TGTGCCAGCGGGCGGGGGATAGGCTACACCTTC.

The chain joins TRBV5-1 to TRBJ2-1, with 9 bases fitting TRBD1. V shed 7 bases and J 6 bases; nucleotides not matched to a gene: 8. The CDR3 loop spans 14 amino acids. Per germline, CDR1 SGHRS and CDR2 YFSETQ. The CDR3 loop reads CASCSGTGTNEQFF. The CDR3 DNA reads TGCGCCAGCTGTTCTGGGACAGGGACCAATGAGCAGTTCTTC.

This clone showed up just once. The rearrangement uses TRBV5-1 and TRBJ2-6, with a tentative D call TRBD1 (5 bases). V lost 2 bases to trimming and J lost 1 base, with 13 bases between them. The CDR3 is made up of 17 amino acids. Germline assignment: CDR1 SGHRS and CDR2 YFSETQ. CDR3 DNA: TGCGCCAGCAGCTTCGGGCAGGGCTTTTCTGGGGCCAACGTCCTGACTTTC. As protein: CASSFGQGFSGANVLTF.

The chain has TRBV28 and TRBJ1-1, with TRBD1 as a possible D gene (6 bases). Between the trimmed V and J ends, which lost 6 bases and 6 bases, there was a span of 14 bases. CDR3 length equals 13 residues. Germline V gene sequence: CDR1 MDHEN, CDR2 SYDVKM. The CDR3 spells CASSYDRLPEAFF. CDR3 sequence (DNA): TGTGCCAGCAGCTACGACAGGCTCCCTGAAGCTTTCTTT.

The rearrangement joins TRBV2 to TRBJ2-3, with TRBD2 matching 12 bases. Trimming at V came to 7 bases and at J to 2 bases, leaving 4 bases not matched to a gene. This CDR3 has 15 amino acids. The germline V gene encodes CDR1 SNHLY and CDR2 FYNNEI. DNA for the CDR3: TGTGCCAGCACCTGGACTAGCGGGGTCACAGATACGCAGTATTTT. As protein: CASTWTSGVTDTQYF.

The chain links TRBV15 to TRBJ2-7; D might be TRBD1 (6 bases). This CDR3 has 16 amino acids. Trimming took 0 bases from V and 4 from J, leaving 16 bases between them. In germline, CDR1 is LNHNV, CDR2 YYDKDF (reference sequence). The CDR3 coding sequence is TGTGCCACCAGCAGAGATACAGGGACCGCCACGTACGAGCAGTACTTC. Its translation is CATSRDTGTATYEQYF.

The chain is built from TRBV19 and TRBJ1-4, with TRBD1 matching 7 bases. Germline assignment: CDR1 LNHDA and CDR2 SQIVND (reference sequence). The CDR3 is made up of 13 amino acids. V lost 4 bases and J lost 8; bases outside the gene matches: 4. The CDR3 reads CASSTGGREKLFF. In nucleotides, the CDR3 is TGTGCCAGTAGTACAGGGGGAAGGGAAAAACTGTTTTTT.

The V and J genes are TRBV24-1 and TRBJ1-1, with a weak D call TRBD1 (5 bases). The CDR3 has 13 residues. Trimming stripped 4 bases from V and 4 bases from J, with 9 bases between. Germline lookup yields CDR1 KGHDR and CDR2 SFDVKD. CDR3 protein: CATSEPGSTEAFF. The CDR3, as DNA: TGTGCCACCAGTGAACCAGGGTCCACTGAAGCTTTCTTT.

The chain joins TRBV7-9 to TRBJ1-3, with 11 bases aligning to TRBD1. The CDR3 consists of 17 residues. J was trimmed by 0 bases and V by 4 bases; bases with no gene match: 5. CDR1 and CDR2 (germline): SEHNR, FQNEAQ (reference sequence). The CDR3 here is CASSYSGTGGSGNTIYF. DNA for the CDR3: TGTGCCAGCAGCTATTCCGGGACAGGGGGCTCTGGAAACACCATATATTTT.

V gene TRBV3-1 (or the pseudogene TRBV3-2) combines with J gene TRBJ2-7; weak D call: TRBD2 (6 bases). The CDR3 spans 17 residues. Germline CDR1 is LGHDT and CDR2 is YNNKEL (reference sequence). V lost 4 bases and J 0 bases, leaving 19 bases between the germline ends. CDR3 DNA sequence: TGTGCCAGCAGCCGCATGGCAAGCGGGCAAGGCTCCTACGAGCAGTACTTC. Translated, it gives CASSRMASGQGSYEQYF.

CDR3 amino acids: CASSFERDFQETQYF. CDR3 sequence (DNA): TGTGCCAGCAGTTTCGAGCGGGACTTCCAAGAGACCCAGTACTTC. The rearrangement links TRBV27 to TRBJ2-5; 7 bases align to TRBD2. Germline assignment: CDR1 MNHEY and CDR2 SMNVEV (reference sequence). V dropped 3 bases and J dropped 1; count of bases not matched to a gene: 5. The CDR3 loop spans 15 amino acids.

The sample holds one count of this clone. The rearrangement uses TRBV2 and TRBJ1-2; D is perhaps TRBD1 (6 bases). Germline values: CDR1 SNHLY, CDR2 FYNNEI. The V end was cut by 5 bases, the J end by 4 bases, with 8 bases between. The CDR3 is 12 amino acids. For the CDR3, the DNA is TGTGCCAGCAGTAAGGACAGCTATGGCTACACCTTC. Translating gives CASSKDSYGYTF.

This clone was counted once. The V call is TRBV6-5, the J call TRBJ2-5, with D tentatively TRBD1 (5 bases). This CDR3 contains 14 residues. CDR1 and CDR2 from the germline V gene are MNHEY and SVGAGI. Trimming pared 5 bases from V and 5 bases from J, leaving 15 bases between. CDR3 amino acids: CASSQTVFGETQYF. CDR3 nucleotides: TGTGCCAGCAGTCAGACAGTGTTTGGGGAGACCCAGTACTTC.

The sample holds one count of this clone. The chain links TRBV29-1 to TRBJ2-6; 7 bases match TRBD1. J lost 2 bases, V lost 2 bases, and 3 bases had no gene match. Germline V CDR1 and CDR2: SQVTM, ANQGSEA. CDR3 length: 15 residues. The CDR3 region has the DNA TGCAGCGTTGAAAGCCAGGGGGCTGGGGCCAACGTCCTGACTTTC. This gives the protein CSVESQGAGANVLTF. The full variable domain, in which reference TRBV29-1 and TRBJ2-6 provide the parts outside the CDR3, is SAVISQKPSRDICQRGTSLTIQCQVDSQVTMMFWYRQQPGQSLTLIATANQGSEATYESGFVIDKFPISRPNLTFSTLTVSNMSPEDSSIYLCSVESQGAGANVLTFGAGSRLTVL.

The chain is built from TRBV11-2 and TRBJ2-2, with D possibly being TRBD2 (6 bases). V shed 1 base and J shed 4 bases, with 13 bases lying between them. Germline CDR1 is SGHAT and CDR2 is FQNNGV. This CDR3 comprises 16 residues. The CDR3 loop is CASSLALSGSTGELFF. The CDR3 coding sequence is TGTGCCAGCAGCTTAGCCCTTTCCGGGAGCACCGGGGAGCTGTTTTTT.

This clone was detected a few times. This chain's CDR3 is CASSPRGAREQYF. In DNA, the CDR3 is TGTGCCAGCAGTCCACGGGGAGCGCGGGAGCAGTACTTC. The rearrangement uses TRBV28 and TRBJ2-7; tentatively, D is TRBD2 (5 bases). CDR1 and CDR2 from the germline V gene are MDHEN and SYDVKM. Trimming stripped 5 bases from V and 7 bases from J, with 15 bases between. CDR3 length: 13 amino acids.

The chain recombines TRBV16 with TRBJ2-7; 7 bases match TRBD1. Germline CDR1 is KGHSY and CDR2 is FQNENV. Trimming took 2 bases from V and 3 from J; bases not matched to a gene: 1. This CDR3 comprises 13 residues. In DNA form, the CDR3 reads TGTGCCAGCAGCCAAGGGACAGTCTACGAGCAGTACTTC. Translating it yields CASSQGTVYEQYF.